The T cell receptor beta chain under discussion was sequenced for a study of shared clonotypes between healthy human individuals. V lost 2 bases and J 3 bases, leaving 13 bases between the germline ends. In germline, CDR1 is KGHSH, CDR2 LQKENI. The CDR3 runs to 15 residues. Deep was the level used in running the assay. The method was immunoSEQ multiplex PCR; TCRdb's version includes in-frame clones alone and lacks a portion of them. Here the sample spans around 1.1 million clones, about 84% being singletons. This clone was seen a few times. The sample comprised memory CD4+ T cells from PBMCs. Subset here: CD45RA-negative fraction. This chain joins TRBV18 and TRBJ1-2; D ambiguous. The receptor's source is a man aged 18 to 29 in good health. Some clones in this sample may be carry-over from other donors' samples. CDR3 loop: CASSPGVLADYGYTF. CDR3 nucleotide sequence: TGTGCCAGCTCACCAGGCGTCCTCGCTGACTATGGCTACACCTTC.